The source of this T cell receptor (beta chain) is a study of control samples from healthy donors and cancer patients. The length of the CDR3 is 15 residues. V was pared by 0 bases and J by 0 bases, with 9 bases between. Germline values: CDR1 SGHKS, CDR2 YYEKEE (reference sequence). The repertoire was sequenced with immunoSEQ multiplex PCR; TCRdb's copy has only in-frame clones and lacks some. Of 150,000 or so clones listed, around 90% are singletons. This sequence originates from a man younger than 35 in good health. Sequencing input: blood. The V and J genes are TRBV5-5 and TRBJ1-1; no definite D call. The chain's CDR3 is CASSLGQAMNTEAFF. CDR3 nucleotide sequence: TGTGCCAGCAGCTTGGGGCAGGCAATGAACACTGAAGCTTTCTTT.